Presented here are 13 T cell receptor beta chains from one specimen sequenced in a study of regulatory T cells in long-lasting Graves disease. The time point was: persistent/refractory GD, antithyroid drugs over 5 years with positive TRAb. The TCR library used RNA extracted from PBMCs. Researchers made TCR beta libraries by using iRepertoire HTBI primers and running Arm-PCR on CDR3 regions. One entry per CDR3 protein results from TCRdb running MiXCR on the multiplex PCR reads. This sample has a few hundred thousand distinct CDR3 sequences; about a quarter occur once, and the top ten carry roughly 26%. The sequencing used peripheral blood mononuclear cells (PBMCs), collected when the disease was refractory, from a patient treated with antithyroid drugs. The origin of the receptors is a female donor with Graves disease.

The gene calls are TRBV4-1 and TRBJ1-1, with D perhaps matching TRBD1 (6 bases). This CDR3 region has 15 residues. With 2 bases removed from V and 1 base from J, the gap between germline ends came to 11 bases. CDR1 is MGHRA and CDR2 is YSYEKL in the germline V gene. This chain's CDR3 is CASSQPQGKNTEAFF. The CDR3 nucleotides are TGCGCCAGCAGCCAACCACAGGGTAAGAACACTGAAGCTTTCTTT.

There are many counts of this clonotype. One junction end does not reproduce the germline sequence, and a read error may be involved. This chain joins TRBV5-1 and TRBJ2-7; 9 bases line up with TRBD1. The germline CDR1 and CDR2 sequences are SGHRS and YFSETQ. The length of the CDR3 is 16 residues. CDR3: CASSLVPGTGSYEQYF. CDR3 coding DNA: TGTGCCAGCAGTTTAGTCCCCGGGACAGGGTCTTACGAGCAGTACTTC.

This clonotype was recorded at least ten times. This rearrangement joins TRBV27 to TRBJ2-5; D ambiguous. V gave up 4 bases and J gave up 4 bases, with 10 bases separating them. This CDR3 region has 13 residues. In germline, CDR1 is MNHEY, CDR2 SMNVEV (reference sequence). The CDR3 DNA sequence: TGTGCCAGCAGTTCCAGCATTCGAGAGACCCAGTACTTC. Amino acid sequence: CASSSSIRETQYF.

The rearrangement joins TRBV12-3 or TRBV12-4 to TRBJ2-3; TRBD2 matches at 11 bases. CDR3 length: 14 residues. Trimming at V came to 6 bases and at J to 6 bases, leaving 5 bases not matched to a gene. The CDR3 DNA follows: TGTGCCAGCAGCCTATCTAGCGGGAGGGATACGCAGTATTTT. This codes for CASSLSSGRDTQYF.

This chain connects TRBV15 to TRBJ2-1; D may correspond to TRBD1 or TRBD2 (6 bases each). The V gene lost 0 bases and the J gene lost 8 bases, with 20 bases spanning the gap. CDR3 length equals 17 residues. Germline assignment: CDR1 LNHNV and CDR2 YYDKDF (reference sequence). The CDR3 nucleotides read TGTGCCACCAGCAGAGATATTCCGGGGGCATTGTTAGATGAGCAGTTCTTC. Translating gives CATSRDIPGALLDEQFF.

This clonotype was observed many times. The chain has TRBV29-1 and TRBJ2-7, with D unresolved. CDR1 and CDR2 (germline): SQVTM, ANQGSEA. The CDR3 totals 13 residues. Trimming removed 4 bases at V and 2 bases at J, with 12 bases between. The CDR3: CSVVSTGAYEQYF. CDR3 nucleotide sequence: TGCAGCGTTGTATCCACCGGTGCCTACGAGCAGTACTTC.

This sequence joins TRBV7-6 and TRBJ2-7; D may be TRBD1 or TRBD2 (6 bases each). This CDR3 region has 14 residues. Trimming cost V 5 bases and J 5 bases, with 16 bases left between them. CDR1 and CDR2 (germline): SGHVS, FNYEAQ. CDR3 residues: CASSPLAQGDEQYF. CDR3 bases: TGTGCCAGCAGCCCACTAGCACAGGGCGACGAGCAGTACTTC. The variable domain in full, completed from reference TRBV7-6 and TRBJ2-7, reads GAGVSQSPRYKVTKRGQDVALRCDPISGHVSLYWYRQALGQGPEFLTYFNYEAQQDKSGLPNDRFSAERPEGSISTLTIQRTEQRDSAMYRCASSPLAQGDEQYFGPGTRLTVT.

Ten or more counts support this clonotype. The chain is built from TRBV20-1 and TRBJ1-4; no firm D call. Per germline, CDR1 DFQATT and CDR2 SNEGSKA (reference sequence). The CDR3 spans 12 residues. The germline V and J ends were trimmed by 2 bases and 0 bases, with 1 base remaining between them. CDR3 bases: TGCAGTGCTAGATCAACTAATGAAAAACTGTTTTTT. This codes for CSARSTNEKLFF.

This clonotype was picked up a small number of times. This sequence joins TRBV7-2 and TRBJ2-3, with TRBD1 as a possible D gene (6 bases). There are 15 residues in the CDR3. Germline-derived CDR1 and CDR2 are SGHTA and FQGNSA. V was cut by 6 bases and J by 0 bases, with 13 bases left in between. This CDR3 is CASSPIGGSTDTQYF. The CDR3 bases are TGTGCCAGCAGTCCAATAGGGGGTAGCACAGATACGCAGTATTTT.

This clonotype was detected a few times. The chain couples TRBV4-1 to TRBJ2-7, with 8 positions matching TRBD2. The V gene end was trimmed by 1 base and the J gene end by 4 bases; junction bases not matched to a gene: 3. CDR1 is MGHRA and CDR2 is YSYEKL in the germline V gene. The CDR3 has 14 residues. Written as DNA, the CDR3 is TGCGCCAGCAGCCAAGCACTAGCGGCTTACGAGCAGTACTTC. It yields the protein CASSQALAAYEQYF.

In its sample, this clonotype was seen many times. J is TRBJ2-5 and V is TRBV4-3; no definite D call. The V gene's germline CDR1 is LGHNA and CDR2 YSLEER. The germline V and J ends were trimmed by 0 bases and 7 bases, with 12 bases remaining between them. The CDR3 contains 14 residues. The CDR3 DNA is TGCGCCAGCAGCCAAGATGGGCACTCAGGGACCCAGTACTTC. Protein sequence: CASSQDGHSGTQYF.

The V gene is TRBV24-1, the J gene TRBJ1-2; no clear D gene. Trimming took off 4 bases at V and 4 bases at J, with 9 bases between the two ends. CDR3 length: 13 amino acids. From germline, CDR1 is KGHDR and CDR2 SFDVKD. CDR3 in amino acids: CATSDRKGYGYTF. CDR3 nucleotides: TGTGCCACCAGTGACAGGAAGGGCTATGGCTACACCTTC.

This clonotype was seen repeatedly, ten times or more. The rearrangement links TRBV12-3 or TRBV12-4 to TRBJ2-7; 7 nucleotides match TRBD1. Germline trimming cut 6 bases from V and 0 bases from J; bases unmatched to any gene: 14. The CDR3 extends over 17 amino acids. The CDR3 loop reads CASSQKMDRLSSYEQYF. CDR3 DNA sequence: TGTGCCAGCAGCCAAAAAATGGACAGGCTCAGCTCCTACGAGCAGTACTTC.